This TCR beta chain was identified during a study of blood T cell repertoires in COVID-19 (dated by TCRdb to about 2020). Regarding the study in general: The collaborator samples originated in the United States, Italy and Spain and spanned the acute and convalescent phases of COVID-19. The samples were drawn from the first 160 participants of the ongoing ImmuneRACE study and from 1,254 subjects provided by 6 global collaborators. HLA class I and class II types, where available, came from metadata supplied by the sample provider rather than from assay-based typing. The material from the prospective study consisted of cDNA or gDNA derived from T cells, B-cell-depleted T cells, or PBMCs. The repertoires were released in a freely available public database intended as a resource for research on the immune response to SARS-CoV-2. The sample metadata nearly always contained a de-identified subject ID, COVID-19 status, age in years and sex. The dataset comprised deeply sampled blood TCRbeta repertoires from subjects exposed to, actively infected with, or recovered from COVID-19. Broad study findings and their caveats: The quantity of clinical and demographic metadata differed by source and by participant and was supplied without curation.

The collaborating institutions used their own protocols to collect whole blood in K2EDTA tubes. Collaborator samples were shipped for TCRbeta analysis as frozen whole blood, isolated PBMCs, or DNA extracted from either sample type. TCRbeta CDR3 regions were amplified from genomic DNA by means of the immunoSEQ Assay, a bias-controlled multiplex PCR. Per the authors' processing: Nucleated cell counts per sample were estimated from amplification of reference gene primers within the assay. To quantify the absolute abundance of each unique TCRbeta CDR3 rearrangement, sequence reads were collapsed and filtered. For each sample, productive Simpson clonality was calculated by taking the square root of Simpson's diversity index across productive rearrangements. Imported from immuneACCESS, the table was reduced by TCRdb to in-frame sequences with V and J called. These copies leave out some clones; in studies compared against another copy, an unresolved V gene accounts for under half, and the cause of the remainder is not known. V, J and clone size are those of that table, while D and trimming were read from the DNA. Counted in this sample were 300,000 to 450,000 clones; less than 85% of them appeared once. The ten largest clones represent 3.6% of the sample.

Turning to this clone: This receptor's antigen is unknown. It has no much larger one-base neighbor in the sample; base qualities were not kept.

The specimen was peripheral blood. The source is a woman aged 18-29 years with acute or convalescent COVID-19.

The CDR3 region: CASSLDRRLAGATGELFF. The DNA sequence is given as TGTGCCAGCAGCTTAGACCGGAGGCTAGCGGGAGCAACCGGGGAGCTGTTTTTT. The V and J genes are TRBV11-3 and TRBJ2-2, and 10 junction bases match TRBD2. CDR1 SGHNT and CDR2 YENEEA were looked up in the germline V gene. Including cysteine and phenylalanine, the CDR3 has 18 amino acids. Of the read, only the CDR3 DNA is kept; its 54 bases are in frame from base 1. After removal of 0 bases from V and 5 bases from J, the junction retains 9 bases not matched to a gene.